What follows are 31 T cell receptor beta chains derived from one specimen sequenced in a study of identifying expanded T cells in peripheral blood. Repertoires were generated with immunoSEQ multiplex PCR, while TCRdb's copy carries only in-frame clones and drops some. There are about 110,000 clones in the sample; roughly 90% occur only once, and about 8.6% lies in the top ten. Material: blood. The receptors shown here come from a person aged 18-70 years in good health.

The chain joins TRBV25-1 to TRBJ2-1, with 8 bases fitting TRBD1. The germline gives CDR1 MGHDK, CDR2 SYGVNS. This CDR3 spans 16 amino acids. V gave up 6 bases and J gave up 3 bases; unmatched junction bases: 10. The CDR3 nucleotides read TGTGCCAGCAGCCCCCCGGACAGGGAGTTCTACAATGAGCAGTTCTTC. Its protein product is CASSPPDREFYNEQFF.

The rearrangement uses TRBV7-2 and TRBJ1-1, with D hard to call. Per the germline V gene, CDR1 is SGHTA and CDR2 is FQGNSA. The V gene lost 3 bases and the J gene lost 6 bases, with 11 bases spanning the gap. CDR3 length equals 13 residues. CDR3 sequence reads: CASSFFLSPEAFF. The CDR3 DNA is TGTGCCAGCAGCTTTTTTCTGAGTCCTGAAGCTTTCTTT.

The chain employs TRBV2 and TRBJ2-5, with 12 bases identical to TRBD1. Germline CDR1 SNHLY, CDR2 FYNNEI. V lost 6 bases and J lost 5; bases outside the gene matches: 7. The CDR3 is 15 amino acids. The CDR3 sequence is CASRGDRGRFETQYF. Written as DNA, the CDR3 is TGTGCCAGCAGGGGGGACAGGGGGCGATTCGAGACCCAGTACTTC.

This clone was detected a few times. The chain has TRBV6-1 and TRBJ1-1; D unclear. Germline V gene sequence: CDR1 MNHNS, CDR2 SASEGT. CDR3 size: 12 residues. V gave up 2 bases and J gave up 8 bases, with 9 bases separating them. CDR3 sequence (DNA): TGTGCCAGCAGTGAATCGGTGCCAGAAGCTTTCTTT. This sequence encodes CASSESVPEAFF.

The chain links TRBV6-5 to TRBJ1-1; a weak D match, TRBD1 (5 bases). CDR1 and CDR2 (germline): MNHEY, SVGAGI. The V and J ends lost 2 bases and 0 bases respectively, with 13 bases between them. CDR3 length: 16 residues. The CDR3 region is CASSYLRQTMNTEAFF. DNA for the CDR3: TGTGCCAGCAGTTACCTAAGACAGACGATGAACACTGAAGCTTTCTTT.

This rearrangement joins TRBV5-4 to TRBJ1-4, with D perhaps matching TRBD1 (6 bases). Looked up from germline, CDR1 is SGHNT and CDR2 is YYREEE (reference sequence). Trimming removed 4 bases from V and 0 bases from J, with 16 bases in between. The CDR3 covers 17 residues. The CDR3 coding sequence is TGTGCCAGCAGCGGGGAGGGGGGATTCGCAACTAATGAAAAACTGTTTTTT. This translates into CASSGEGGFATNEKLFF.

The rearrangement links TRBV6-5 to TRBJ2-1; TRBD1 matches 12 bases. Germline CDR1 is MNHEY and CDR2 is SVGAGI. V shed 4 bases, J shed 9 bases, and the junction held 7 bases outside the gene matches. This CDR3 contains 15 residues. The CDR3 DNA reads as TGTGCCAGCAGTTTTCAAGGGACAGGGGGCGGTGAGCAGTTCTTC. This translates into CASSFQGTGGGEQFF.

The rearrangement joins TRBV30 to TRBJ1-1; 8 nucleotides match TRBD1. The CDR3 contains 15 residues. Germline V gene sequence: CDR1 GTSNPN, CDR2 SVGIG (reference sequence). J was trimmed by 5 bases and V by 0 bases; bases with no gene match: 8. The CDR3 protein is CAWSVLQGARTEAFF. For the CDR3, the DNA is TGTGCCTGGAGTGTACTGCAGGGGGCGCGTACTGAAGCTTTCTTT.

The chain joins TRBV28 to TRBJ1-1, with 7 positions matching TRBD1. CDR3 size: 15 residues. V trimming: 6 bases; J trimming: 3 bases; junction bases outside the gene matches: 10. Germline CDR1 reads MDHEN; CDR2 reads SYDVKM. The CDR3 here is CASRGTGTAYTEAFF. For the CDR3, the DNA is TGTGCCAGCAGGGGCACCGGGACAGCGTACACTGAAGCTTTCTTT. The variable domain in full, completed from reference TRBV28 and TRBJ1-1, reads DVKVTQSSRYLVKRTGEKVFLECVQDMDHENMFWYRQDPGLGLRLIYFSYDVKMKEKGDIPEGYSVSREKKERFSLILESASTNQTSMYLCASRGTGTAYTEAFFGQGTRLTVV.

This clone showed up just a few times. The V gene is TRBV28, the J gene TRBJ1-4, with D perhaps TRBD1 (6 bases). Per germline, CDR1 MDHEN and CDR2 SYDVKM. V lost 5 bases and J 8 bases, leaving 18 bases between the germline ends. There are 15 residues in the CDR3. CDR3 amino acids: CASSVRDIWSEKLFF. CDR3 nucleotides: TGTGCCAGCAGTGTTAGGGACATCTGGTCGGAAAAACTGTTTTTT.

V usage is TRBV7-6 and J usage is TRBJ2-6; a possible D gene is TRBD2 (5 bases). Deletions cut 0 bases from V and 0 bases from J, with 12 bases between. Germline V gene data show CDR1 as SGHVS and CDR2 as FNYEAQ. The CDR3 spans 18 residues. The CDR3 region has the DNA TGTGCCAGCAGCTTAGCCCTGACTACCCCCTCTGGGGCCAACGTCCTGACTTTC. Protein sequence: CASSLALTTPSGANVLTF.

The V gene is TRBV30, the J gene TRBJ2-2; 9 positions match TRBD1. CDR3 size: 16 residues. Germline V gene data show CDR1 as GTSNPN and CDR2 as SVGIG (reference sequence). V trimming: 4 bases; J trimming: 3 bases; junction bases outside the gene matches: 9. The CDR3 sequence is CAWIIRDRVDTGELFF. The DNA for the CDR3 is TGTGCCTGGATTATCCGGGACAGGGTGGACACCGGGGAGCTGTTTTTT.

The chain joins TRBV5-4 to TRBJ1-2; D not resolved. The CDR3 runs to 14 residues. Germline V lookup: CDR1 SGHNT, CDR2 YYREEE (reference sequence). V lost 0 bases to trimming and J lost 3 bases, with 9 bases between them. Here the CDR3 reads CASSLAYDHYGYTF. CDR3 in DNA: TGTGCCAGCAGCTTGGCCTACGACCACTATGGCTACACCTTC.

The chain is built from TRBV2 and TRBJ1-4; tentative D call: TRBD1 (5 bases). The ends were cut back, 11 bases at V and 3 bases at J, with 16 bases in the middle. Germline V gives CDR1 SNHLY, CDR2 FYNNEI. The length of the CDR3 is 14 residues. CDR3 sequence (DNA): TGTGCCGGAGGGGTAGGGATTGCTAATGAAAAACTGTTTTTT. Protein sequence: CAGGVGIANEKLFF.

In DNA form, the CDR3 reads TGTGCCAGCACCCCGGATGGGGGAGTTTCTGAGCAGTTCTTC. As protein: CASTPDGGVSEQFF. The chain uses TRBV28 and TRBJ2-1; the D call may be TRBD1 or TRBD2 (5 bases each). Trimming left V 7 bases short and J 9 bases short, with 19 bases between. Germline loops: CDR1 MDHEN, CDR2 SYDVKM. The CDR3 totals 14 residues.

The CDR3: CASSLFVYTGGELFF. The CDR3 DNA reads as TGTGCCAGCAGCTTGTTTGTCTACACTGGCGGGGAGCTGTTTTTT. The chain uses TRBV5-4 and TRBJ2-2; D not certain. Germline CDR1 and CDR2: SGHNT and YYREEE (reference sequence). The CDR3 has 15 amino acids. The V end was cut by 1 base, the J end by 7 bases, with 14 bases between.

The genes are TRBV27 and TRBJ2-1; 7 bases fit TRBD2. The ends lost 6 bases at V and 7 bases at J; junction bases unmatched: 6. The germline gives CDR1 MNHEY, CDR2 SMNVEV (reference sequence). This CDR3 has 13 amino acids. The CDR3 nucleotides are TGTGCCAGCAGAACACACGGGGGGAATGAGCAGTTCTTC. Translation gives CASRTHGGNEQFF.

V and J are TRBV6-1 and TRBJ2-7, with 8 bases aligning to TRBD1. The CDR3 runs to 14 residues. V shed 7 bases, J shed 5 bases, and the junction held 10 bases outside the gene matches. Germline V lookup: CDR1 MNHNS, CDR2 SASEGT. The CDR3 spells CASNRDRLAHEQYF. The DNA for the CDR3 is TGTGCCAGCAATAGGGACAGGCTAGCCCACGAGCAGTACTTC.

The V and J genes are TRBV9 and TRBJ1-2, with D unclear. V was shortened by 0 bases and J by 3 bases, with 6 bases between the two germline ends. In germline, CDR1 is SGDLS, CDR2 YYNGEE. The CDR3 contains 13 residues. The CDR3 region has the DNA TGTGCCAGCAGCGTAGGACGGGACTATGGCTACACCTTC. This encodes CASSVGRDYGYTF.

The CDR3 DNA is TGTGCCAGCAGCCCCGCTTTAAGCGGGGGGACGGATACGCAGTATTTT. Translating gives CASSPALSGGTDTQYF. The rearrangement links TRBV7-6 to TRBJ2-3; TRBD2 matches 9 bases. V gave up 5 bases and J gave up 6 bases; unmatched junction bases: 12. Germline CDR1 is SGHVS and CDR2 is FNYEAQ. The CDR3 length is 16 residues.

This CDR3 is CASSPRAFNQPQHF. The DNA of the CDR3 is TGTGCCAGCAGTCCCCGGGCCTTCAATCAGCCCCAGCATTTT. The chain carries TRBV2 and TRBJ1-5, with no clear D. Germline V gene sequence: CDR1 SNHLY, CDR2 FYNNEI. V gave up 5 bases and J gave up 3 bases, with 11 bases separating them. The CDR3 runs 14 residues.

V usage is TRBV7-2 and J usage is TRBJ1-2; TRBD1 might be the D (5 bases). This CDR3 has 15 amino acids. Germline V lookup: CDR1 SGHTA, CDR2 FQGNSA. The V and J ends lost 1 base and 4 bases respectively, with 13 bases between them. In nucleotides, the CDR3 is TGTGCCAGCAGCTTAGAAATGGCCAGGGCCTATGGCTACACCTTC. This sequence encodes CASSLEMARAYGYTF.

The V gene is TRBV7-8, the J gene TRBJ2-1, with 15 bases matching TRBD2. The CDR3 contains 20 residues. V lost 0 bases to trimming and J lost 9 bases; unmatched junction nucleotides: 15. CDR1 SGHVS and CDR2 FQNEAQ come from the germline V gene. This CDR3 reads CASSLARAGLAGGRIGEQFF. The CDR3 bases are TGTGCCAGCAGCTTAGCGCGAGCAGGACTAGCGGGAGGGAGGATCGGTGAGCAGTTCTTC.

The V call is TRBV10-1, the J call TRBJ1-1, with TRBD1 identical over 11 bases. CDR1 is WNHNN, CDR2 SYGVQD, per germline (reference sequence). The junction had 4 bases not matched to a gene; V was cut back by 7 bases and J by 3 bases. The CDR3 extends over 14 amino acids. CDR3 protein: CASNAGQGDTEAFF. The CDR3, as DNA: TGCGCCAGCAACGCGGGACAGGGGGACACTGAAGCTTTCTTT.

The J gene is TRBJ1-2, the V gene TRBV28, with 9 bases identical to TRBD1. Germline V gene sequence: CDR1 MDHEN, CDR2 SYDVKM. V was clipped by 2 bases and J by 4 bases; unmatched bases: 5. The CDR3 runs 15 residues. CDR3 nucleotide sequence: TGTGCCAGCAGTTTAACCGGGGACAGGGTCTATGGCTACACCTTC. Translated, it gives CASSLTGDRVYGYTF.

This chain links TRBV19 with TRBJ2-1; TRBD1 agrees at 8 bases. J gave up 8 bases and V 9 bases, and 12 bases lay outside the gene matches. The CDR3 totals 14 residues. In germline, CDR1 is LNHDA, CDR2 SQIVND (reference sequence). CDR3 sequence (DNA): TGTGCCAGCCAAGACAGGGGAGACCCCGATGAGCAGTTCTTC. Its protein is CASQDRGDPDEQFF.

The chain joins TRBV27 to TRBJ1-5, with 10 bases fitting TRBD1. Trimming at V came to 11 bases and at J to 6 bases, leaving 7 bases not matched to a gene. This CDR3 comprises 13 residues. Looked up from germline, CDR1 is MNHEY and CDR2 is SMNVEV (reference sequence). DNA of the CDR3: TGTGCCTCAAAGACAGGGGGCGGTCAGCCCCAGCATTTT. Translation gives CASKTGGGQPQHF.

The chain uses TRBV7-9 and TRBJ2-7; D ambiguous. Germline loops: CDR1 SEHNR, CDR2 FQNEAQ (reference sequence). This CDR3 region has 11 residues. Trimming removed 5 bases from V and 3 bases from J, with 5 bases in between. CDR3 amino acids: CASSEVYEQYF. The CDR3 DNA reads as TGTGCCAGCAGCGAGGTCTACGAGCAGTACTTC.

Only a few counts were recorded for this clone. The chain links TRBV7-3 to TRBJ1-1, with a tentative D call TRBD1 (6 bases). The CDR3 has 13 amino acids. V was cut by 0 bases and J by 4 bases, with 6 bases left in between. Per germline, CDR1 SGHTA and CDR2 FQGTGA. CDR3 sequence reads: CASSLTQGTEAFF. The DNA for the CDR3 is TGTGCCAGCAGCTTAACACAGGGCACTGAAGCTTTCTTT. Together with reference TRBV7-3 and TRBJ1-1, the CDR3 gives the full variable domain: GAGVSQTPSNKVTEKGKYVELRCDPISGHTALYWYRQSLGQGPEFLIYFQGTGAADDSGLPNDRFFAVRPEGSVSTLKIQRTERGDSAVYLCASSLTQGTEAFFGQGTRLTVV.

Here the CDR3 DNA reads TGTGCCAGTAGTATAGACCCGGGGGCGAATAATTCACCCCTCCACTTT. Translating gives CASSIDPGANNSPLHF. V is TRBV19 and J is TRBJ1-6; D is perhaps TRBD1 (6 bases). Trimming shortened V by 0 bases and J by 5 bases, and 11 bases separated the two germline ends. CDR1 and CDR2 (germline): LNHDA, SQIVND (reference sequence). The CDR3 is 16 amino acids.

This rearrangement joins TRBV11-1 to TRBJ1-5; 7 bases are shared with TRBD1. The CDR3 totals 17 residues. V dropped 6 bases and J dropped 2; count of bases not matched to a gene: 13. The germline gives CDR1 SGHAT, CDR2 FQDESV (reference sequence). CDR3 sequence (DNA): TGTGCCAGCAGATCGGAAGGCCGACAGGGCTGCAATCAGCCCCAGCATTTT. Protein: CASRSEGRQGCNQPQHF.